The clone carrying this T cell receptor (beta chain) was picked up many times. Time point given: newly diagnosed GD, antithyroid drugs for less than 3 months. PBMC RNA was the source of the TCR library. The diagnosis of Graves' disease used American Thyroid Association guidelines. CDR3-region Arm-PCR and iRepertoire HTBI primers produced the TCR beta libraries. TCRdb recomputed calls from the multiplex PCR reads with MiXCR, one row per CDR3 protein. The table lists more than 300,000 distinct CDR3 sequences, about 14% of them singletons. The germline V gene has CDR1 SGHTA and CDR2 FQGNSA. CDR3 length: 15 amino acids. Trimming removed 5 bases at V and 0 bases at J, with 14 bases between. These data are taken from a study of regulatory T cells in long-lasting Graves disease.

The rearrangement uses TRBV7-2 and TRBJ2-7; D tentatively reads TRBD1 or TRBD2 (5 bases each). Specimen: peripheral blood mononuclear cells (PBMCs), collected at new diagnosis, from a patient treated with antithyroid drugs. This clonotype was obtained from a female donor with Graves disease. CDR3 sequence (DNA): TGTGCCAGCAGCGGGTTAGGGGAGAGCTCCTACGAGCAGTACTTC. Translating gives CASSGLGESSYEQYF.